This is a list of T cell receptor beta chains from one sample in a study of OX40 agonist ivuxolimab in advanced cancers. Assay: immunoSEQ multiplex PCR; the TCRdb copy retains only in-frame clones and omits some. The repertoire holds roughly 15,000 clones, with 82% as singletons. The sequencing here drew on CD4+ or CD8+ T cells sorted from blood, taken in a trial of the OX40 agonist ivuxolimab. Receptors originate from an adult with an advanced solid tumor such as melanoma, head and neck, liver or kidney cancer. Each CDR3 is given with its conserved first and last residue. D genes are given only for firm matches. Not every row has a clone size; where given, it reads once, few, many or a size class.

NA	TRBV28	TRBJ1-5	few	TGTGCCAGCAGCCTCAGGGGCGGCAATCAGCCCCAGCATTTT	CASSLRGGNQPQHF
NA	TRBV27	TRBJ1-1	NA	TGTGCCAGCAGTCCCTCGGTACATATGAACACTGAAGCTTTCTTT	CASSPSVHMNTEAFF
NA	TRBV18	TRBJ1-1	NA	TGTGCCAGCTCACCACCTGCCTACACTGAAGCTTTCTTT	CASSPPAYTEAFF
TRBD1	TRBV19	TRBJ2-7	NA	TGTGCCAGTAGTCCCCGGGACAGGGACGTTGGTGAGTACTTC	CASSPRDRDVGEYF
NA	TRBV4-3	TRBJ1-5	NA	TGCGCCCCAGGTCTGGTCGCGGGCAATCAGCCCCAGCATTTT	CAPGLVAGNQPQHF
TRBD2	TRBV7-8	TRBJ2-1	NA	TGTGCCAGCAGCTTACCCGGGACTAGCGGGAGTGGCGAGCAGTTCTTC	CASSLPGTSGSGEQFF
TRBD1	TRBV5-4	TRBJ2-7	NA	TGTGCCAGCAGCTCGGGACAGGACTACGAGCAGTACTTC	CASSSGQDYEQYF
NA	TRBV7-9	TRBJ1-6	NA	TGTGCCAGCAGCCCATTGGGAGGTTTCTCCTATAATTCACCCCTCCACTTT	CASSPLGGFSYNSPLHF
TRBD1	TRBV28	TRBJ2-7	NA	TGTGCCAGCAGTTTGGTGACGGGACAGTTTACCTACGAGCAGTACTTC	CASSLVTGQFTYEQYF
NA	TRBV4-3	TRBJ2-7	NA	TGCGCCAGCAGTCAAACCACAGGGAACGCCTACGAGCAGTACTTC	CASSQTTGNAYEQYF
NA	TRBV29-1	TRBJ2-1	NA	TGCAGCGTTGCGTGGGCATCCTACAATGAGCAGTTCTTC	CSVAWASYNEQFF
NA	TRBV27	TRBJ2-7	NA	TGTGCCAGCTCCAGCTGGGAACCAACCTACGAGCAGTACTTC	CASSSWEPTYEQYF
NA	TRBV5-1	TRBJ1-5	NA	TGCGCCAGCAGCCAAGGGGGAAATTGGCCCCAGCATTTT	CASSQGGNWPQHF
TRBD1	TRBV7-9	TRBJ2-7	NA	TGTGCCAGCAGCCCGGCCGGGACAGCCTACGAGCAGTACTTC	CASSPAGTAYEQYF
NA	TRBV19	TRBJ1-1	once	TGTGCCAGTAGTATAGTCTCCCCGAGGAACACTGAAGCTTTCTTT	CASSIVSPRNTEAFF
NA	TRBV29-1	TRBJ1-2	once	TGCAGCGTTGAAGGGGTAGTTGCCCGAAACTATGGCTACACCTTC	CSVEGVVARNYGYTF
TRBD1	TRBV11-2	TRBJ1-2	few	TGTGCCAGCAGCTTAGGGAGGTGGGGACAGGGGGTTCGTGGCTACACCTTC	CASSLGRWGQGVRGYTF
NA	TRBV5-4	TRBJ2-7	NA	TGTGCCAGCAGCGGAGGTGTAGGGGCATTCTACGAGCAGTACTTC	CASSGGVGAFYEQYF
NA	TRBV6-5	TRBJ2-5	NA	TGTGCCAGCAGTTCGCAGGTAGAAGAGACCCAGTACTTC	CASSSQVEETQYF
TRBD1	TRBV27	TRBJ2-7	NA	TGTGCCAGCAGCCGATCGGGACAGGGGAGAGAGCAGTACTTC	CASSRSGQGREQYF
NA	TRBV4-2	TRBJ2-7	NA	TGTGCCAGCAGCCCGGACTTTTCCTACGAGCAGTACTTC	CASSPDFSYEQYF
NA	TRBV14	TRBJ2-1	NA	TGTGCCAGCAGCCAATACGTACGGAATGAGCAGTTCTTC	CASSQYVRNEQFF
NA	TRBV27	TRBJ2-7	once	TGTGCCAGCAGTTTATCTGGGGTCTCCCCCTACGAGCAGTACTTC	CASSLSGVSPYEQYF
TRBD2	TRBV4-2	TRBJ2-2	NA	TGTGCCAGCAGCCAAGATGTAGGGCGGGAGCGGACTTCGAACACCGGGGAGCTGTTTTTT	CASSQDVGRERTSNTGELFF
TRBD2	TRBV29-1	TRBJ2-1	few	TGCAGCGTTGGGACTAGCGGGAGATCTAACAATGAGCAGTTCTTC	CSVGTSGRSNNEQFF
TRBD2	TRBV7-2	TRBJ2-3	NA	TGTGCCAGCAGCACCCGACTAGCGGGGGGGTCAGATACGCAGTATTTT	CASSTRLAGGSDTQYF
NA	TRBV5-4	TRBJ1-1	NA	TGTGCCAGCAGCCAGATGCTGAGTACTGAAGCTTTCTTT	CASSQMLSTEAFF
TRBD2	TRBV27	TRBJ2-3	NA	TGTGCCAGCAGTTTATTATTCCGGGAGGTCACAGATACGCAGTATTTT	CASSLLFREVTDTQYF
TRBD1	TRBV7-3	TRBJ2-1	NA	TGTGCCAGCAGCGCGGGACAGGGGGCCTACAATGAGCAGTTCTTC	CASSAGQGAYNEQFF
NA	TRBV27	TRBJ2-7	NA	TGTGCCAGCAGTTTTGGCAGGGACTACGAGCAGTACTTC	CASSFGRDYEQYF
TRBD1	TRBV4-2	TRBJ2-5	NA	TGTGCCAGCAGCCAAGATGTTGGACAGGGGGTTGTGGAGACCCAGTACTTC	CASSQDVGQGVVETQYF
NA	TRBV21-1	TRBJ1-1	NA	TGTGCCAGCAGCATTCAGGGCCTGAACACTGAAGCTTTCTTT	CASSIQGLNTEAFF
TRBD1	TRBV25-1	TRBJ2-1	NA	TGTGCCAGCAGTCTATCCCGGGACAGGGAACTTGAGCAGTTCTTC	CASSLSRDRELEQFF
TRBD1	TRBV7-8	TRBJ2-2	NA	TGTGCCAGCAGCCCAGGGGGCGCGGCCGGGGAGCTGTTTTTT	CASSPGGAAGELFF
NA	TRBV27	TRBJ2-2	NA	TGTGCCAGCAGTCTCCCCTCTGGCCCCGGGGAGCTGTTTTTT	CASSLPSGPGELFF
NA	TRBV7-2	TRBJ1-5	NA	TGTGCCAGCAGCTCCGCGAATATCGCCCAGCATTTT	CASSSANIAQHF
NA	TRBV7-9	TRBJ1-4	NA	TGTGCCAGCAGACTGACAAAAAATGAAAAACTGTTTTTT	CASRLTKNEKLFF
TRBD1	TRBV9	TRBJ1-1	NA	TGTGCCAGCAGCGTATCAGGGGGTAACACTGAAGCTTTCTTT	CASSVSGGNTEAFF
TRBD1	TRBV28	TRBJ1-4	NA	TGTGCCAGCAACTCCGGGACAGCGACCGAAAAACTGTTTTTT	CASNSGTATEKLFF
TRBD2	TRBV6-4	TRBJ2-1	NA	TGTGCCAGCAGTGAACTAGCGGGAGAGGGCAATGAGCAGTTCTTC	CASSELAGEGNEQFF
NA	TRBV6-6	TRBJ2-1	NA	TGTGCCAGCAGTTCCTACACTCCCCCGCAGTTCTTC	CASSSYTPPQFF
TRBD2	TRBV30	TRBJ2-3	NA	TGTGCCTGGGGAGCTAGCGGGATCGCAGATACGCAGTATTTT	CAWGASGIADTQYF